The clone carrying this T cell receptor beta chain was picked up a small number of times. Assay used: immunoSEQ multiplex PCR; TCRdb lists only in-frame clones, some missing. Among over 150,000 clones listed, about 80% were seen once. These data belong to a study of blood T cell repertoires in COVID-19. Seattle patient enrollment occurred during active infection, with longitudinal follow-up thereafter. The CDR3 length is 16 residues. The V and J ends lost 2 bases and 0 bases respectively, with 13 bases between them. Germline loops: CDR1 SGHTA, CDR2 FQGTGA. The chain is built from TRBV7-3 and TRBJ1-1, with D maybe TRBD1 (6 bases). The sample consisted of peripheral blood. The TCR sequence derives from an older woman with COVID-19, enrolled during active disease. CDR3 residues: CASSLSGHTMNTEAFF. For the CDR3, the DNA is TGTGCCAGCAGCTTATCGGGACACACCATGAACACTGAAGCTTTCTTT.